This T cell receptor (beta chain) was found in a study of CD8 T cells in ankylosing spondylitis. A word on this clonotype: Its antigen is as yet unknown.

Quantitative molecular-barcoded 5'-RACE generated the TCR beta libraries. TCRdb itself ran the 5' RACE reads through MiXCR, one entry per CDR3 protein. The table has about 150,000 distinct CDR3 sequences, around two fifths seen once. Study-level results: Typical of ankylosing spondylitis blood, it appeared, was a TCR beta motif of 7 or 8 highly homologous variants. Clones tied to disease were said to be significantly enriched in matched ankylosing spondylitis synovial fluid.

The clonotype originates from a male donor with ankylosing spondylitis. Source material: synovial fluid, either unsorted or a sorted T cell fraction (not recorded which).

CDR3 coding DNA: TGCAGCGTTGCACTTACAGGGGGGACGTACGAGCAGTACTTC. This encodes CSVALTGGTYEQYF. The rearrangement joins TRBV29-1 to TRBJ2-7, with TRBD1 matching 8 bases. Germline V CDR1 and CDR2: SQVTM, ANQGSEA. The CDR3 extends over 14 amino acids. V dropped 4 bases and J dropped 4; count of bases not matched to a gene: 9.